One and the same sample provided the 9 T cell receptor beta chains below, sequenced in a study of blood T cell repertoires in COVID-19. The method was immunoSEQ multiplex PCR; TCRdb's version includes in-frame clones alone and lacks a portion of them. Among roughly 58,000 clones listed, around two thirds were seen once. The sample was PBMCs or T cells enriched from blood (not recorded which). The source is a woman in her sixties or seventies who had been exposed to COVID-19.

The V call is TRBV28, the J call TRBJ2-7; 11 bases are a match to TRBD2. The germline CDR1 and CDR2 sequences are MDHEN and SYDVKM. Trimming took 11 bases from V and 2 from J; bases not matched to a gene: 14. This CDR3 is built from 16 residues. CDR3 sequence (DNA): TGTGCCTCCCGGGTAGCGGGAGGGCCTGGCACCTACGAGCAGTACTTC. Translating gives CASRVAGGPGTYEQYF.

This clone was observed once. This rearrangement joins TRBV28 to TRBJ1-4; D is ambiguous. The CDR3 is made up of 15 amino acids. Germline CDR1 MDHEN, CDR2 SYDVKM. V was clipped by 7 bases and J by 9 bases, with 21 bases between them. The CDR3 here is CASTIGGTQMKKLFF. CDR3 bases: TGTGCCAGCACTATTGGAGGTACCCAAATGAAAAAACTGTTTTTT.

This chain connects TRBV5-1 to TRBJ2-3; unclear D gene. Germline CDR1 is SGHRS and CDR2 is YFSETQ. The V end lost 4 bases, the J end lost 4 bases, and 7 bases lay between the germline ends. The CDR3 loop spans 12 amino acids. This CDR3 is CASSRAADTQYF. The CDR3 DNA reads as TGCGCCAGCAGCCGCGCCGCAGATACGCAGTATTTT.

The V gene is TRBV5-1, the J gene TRBJ1-2; 8 bases fit TRBD1. There are 14 residues in the CDR3. Germline assignment: CDR1 SGHRS and CDR2 YFSETQ. The trim removed 4 bases at V and 0 bases at J, leaving 2 bases unmatched. The CDR3 loop is CASSPQGANYGYTF. The CDR3 DNA reads TGCGCCAGCAGCCCACAGGGGGCTAACTATGGCTACACCTTC.

V gene TRBV3-1 (or the pseudogene TRBV3-2) combines with J gene TRBJ2-5; D perhaps matches TRBD1 (5 bases). This CDR3 spans 14 amino acids. Trimming stripped 4 bases from V and 5 bases from J, with 14 bases between. The germline V gene has CDR1 LGHDT and CDR2 YNNKEL (reference sequence). For the CDR3, the DNA is TGTGCCAGCAGCCCTCGGACACCCGGGGAGACCCAGTACTTC. Its translation is CASSPRTPGETQYF.

Comments on this clone: Sequence at one end of the junction differs from germline and may be a read error. This chain connects TRBV7-7 to TRBJ1-2; 7 positions match TRBD1. The CDR3 has 16 residues. Germline CDR1 and CDR2: SSHAT and FNYEAQ (reference sequence). The CDR3 DNA is TGTGCTAGCAGCTTAGGAAGAAGAAGAGGGGGCAGTGGCTACACCTTC. It translates to CASSLGRRRGGSGYTF. The complete variable domain, with remaining parts taken from reference TRBV7-7 and TRBJ1-2, reads GAGVSQSPRYKVTKRGQDVTLRCDPISSHATLYWYQQALGQGPEFLTYFNYEAQPDKSGLPSDRFSAERPEGSISTLTIQRTEQRDSAMYRCASSLGRRRGGSGYTFGSGTRLTVV.

This clone has a handful of counts. The rearrangement joins TRBV6-6 to TRBJ1-4; D remains unclear. This CDR3 has 15 residues. Germline V gene data show CDR1 as MNHNY and CDR2 as SVGAGI (reference sequence). V was trimmed by 7 bases and J by 10 bases, leaving 22 bases between them. CDR3 sequence: CASTAEVLATGKLFF. CDR3 nucleotide sequence: TGTGCCAGCACGGCGGAGGTCTTAGCGACGGGAAAACTGTTTTTT.

This clone was counted a few times. Written as DNA, the CDR3 is TGCGCCAGCAGCTTGGACAGGGGCTGGGCCTACGAGCAGTACTTC. Its protein is CASSLDRGWAYEQYF. The chain links TRBV5-1 to TRBJ2-7, with 7 bases aligning to TRBD1. Germline V lookup: CDR1 SGHRS, CDR2 YFSETQ. The CDR3 has 15 residues. Losses at the gene ends were 0 bases for V and 2 bases for J; bases not matched to a gene: 5.

As concerns this clone: The same CDR3 arises from other DNA sequences in this sample as well. The rearrangement links TRBV13 to TRBJ1-6, with D perhaps TRBD1 (6 bases). CDR3 length: 13 residues. V was cut by 11 bases and J by 15 bases, with 23 bases left in between. CDR1 is PRHDT and CDR2 is FYEKMQ in the germline V gene (reference sequence). For the CDR3, the DNA is TGTGCCCCCCGCTTCGGGGGGGGGCACCACCTCCACTTT. Translated: CAPRFGGGHHLHF.